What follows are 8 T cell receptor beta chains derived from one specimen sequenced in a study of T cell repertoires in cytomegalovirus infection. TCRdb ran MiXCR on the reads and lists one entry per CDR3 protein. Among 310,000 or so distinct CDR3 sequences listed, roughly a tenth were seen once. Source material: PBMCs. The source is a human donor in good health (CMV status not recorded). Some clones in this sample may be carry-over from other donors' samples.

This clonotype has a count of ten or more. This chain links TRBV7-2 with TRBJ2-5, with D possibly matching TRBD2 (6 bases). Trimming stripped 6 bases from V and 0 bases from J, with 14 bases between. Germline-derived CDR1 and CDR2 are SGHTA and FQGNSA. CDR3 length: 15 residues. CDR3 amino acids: CASSSSDGYQETQYF. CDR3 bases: TGTGCCAGCAGTTCTAGCGATGGATACCAAGAGACCCAGTACTTC.

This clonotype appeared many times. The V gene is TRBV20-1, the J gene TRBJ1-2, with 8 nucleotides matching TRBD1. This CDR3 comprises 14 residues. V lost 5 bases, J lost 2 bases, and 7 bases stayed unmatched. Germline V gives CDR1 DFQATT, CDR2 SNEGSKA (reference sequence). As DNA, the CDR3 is TGCAGTGCTCTAGCTCGACAGGGGAACTATGGCTACACCTTC. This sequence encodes CSALARQGNYGYTF.

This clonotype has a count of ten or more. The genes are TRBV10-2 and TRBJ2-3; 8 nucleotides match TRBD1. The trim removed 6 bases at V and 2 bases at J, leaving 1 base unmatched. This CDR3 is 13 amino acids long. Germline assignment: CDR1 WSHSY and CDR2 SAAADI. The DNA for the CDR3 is TGCGCCAGCAGGGACAGGGACACAGATACGCAGTATTTT. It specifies CASRDRDTDTQYF.

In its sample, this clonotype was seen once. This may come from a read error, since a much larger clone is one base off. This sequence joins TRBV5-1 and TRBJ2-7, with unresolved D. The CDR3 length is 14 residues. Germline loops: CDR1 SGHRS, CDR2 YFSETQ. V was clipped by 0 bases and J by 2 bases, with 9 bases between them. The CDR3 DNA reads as TGCGCCAGCAGCTTGGTAGGGCCCACCTACGAGCAGTACGTC. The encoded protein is CASSLVGPTYEQYV.

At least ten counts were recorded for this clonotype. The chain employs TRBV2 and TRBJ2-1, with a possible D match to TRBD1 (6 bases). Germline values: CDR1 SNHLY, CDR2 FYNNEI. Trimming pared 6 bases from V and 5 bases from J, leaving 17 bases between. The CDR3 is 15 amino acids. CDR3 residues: CASSKQGLDDNEQFF. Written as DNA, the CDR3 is TGTGCCAGCAGCAAACAGGGCCTAGATGACAATGAGCAGTTCTTC.

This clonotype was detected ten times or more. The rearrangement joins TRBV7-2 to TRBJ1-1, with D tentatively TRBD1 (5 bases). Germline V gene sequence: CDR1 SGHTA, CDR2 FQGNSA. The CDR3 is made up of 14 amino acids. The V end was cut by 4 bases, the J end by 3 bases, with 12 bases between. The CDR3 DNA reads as TGTGCCAGCAGCTCACTCAGGGCGGACACTGAAGCTTTCTTT. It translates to CASSSLRADTEAFF.

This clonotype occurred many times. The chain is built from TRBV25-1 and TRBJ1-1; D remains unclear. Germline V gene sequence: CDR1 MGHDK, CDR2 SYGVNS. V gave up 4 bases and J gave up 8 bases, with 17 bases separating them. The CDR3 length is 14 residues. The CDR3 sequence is CASSGNRPISEAFF. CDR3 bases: TGTGCCAGCAGTGGGAATCGCCCCATTTCAGAAGCTTTCTTT.

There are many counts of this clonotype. The DNA of the CDR3 is TGTGCCAGCAGCTTAGTCGTGGTCGGGGAGCTGTTTTTT. It is translated as CASSLVVVGELFF. This sequence joins TRBV7-2 and TRBJ2-2; D unresolved. The V gene lost 1 base and the J gene lost 7 bases, with 7 bases spanning the gap. The germline V gene has CDR1 SGHTA and CDR2 FQGNSA. The CDR3 sequence is 13 residues long.